This T cell receptor beta chain came from a study of cytomegalovirus exposure and HLA in healthy donors. The data were produced by immunoSEQ multiplex PCR, yet TCRdb's version contains in-frame clones alone and is incomplete. The table records 350,000 or so clones, just over 85% of them present only once. CDR3 size: 12 residues. The V gene lost 6 bases and the J gene lost 10 bases, with 13 bases spanning the gap. From germline, CDR1 is MNHEY and CDR2 SMNVEV (reference sequence). The material sequenced was PBMCs. The rearrangement links TRBV27 to TRBJ2-1; possible D gene TRBD1, 6 bases. This TCR came from a woman aged 18-35 years in good health and CMV-seronegative. The CDR3 protein is CASSRVGTEQFF. DNA of the CDR3: TGTGCCAGCAGCCGGGTCGGGACAGAGCAGTTCTTC.